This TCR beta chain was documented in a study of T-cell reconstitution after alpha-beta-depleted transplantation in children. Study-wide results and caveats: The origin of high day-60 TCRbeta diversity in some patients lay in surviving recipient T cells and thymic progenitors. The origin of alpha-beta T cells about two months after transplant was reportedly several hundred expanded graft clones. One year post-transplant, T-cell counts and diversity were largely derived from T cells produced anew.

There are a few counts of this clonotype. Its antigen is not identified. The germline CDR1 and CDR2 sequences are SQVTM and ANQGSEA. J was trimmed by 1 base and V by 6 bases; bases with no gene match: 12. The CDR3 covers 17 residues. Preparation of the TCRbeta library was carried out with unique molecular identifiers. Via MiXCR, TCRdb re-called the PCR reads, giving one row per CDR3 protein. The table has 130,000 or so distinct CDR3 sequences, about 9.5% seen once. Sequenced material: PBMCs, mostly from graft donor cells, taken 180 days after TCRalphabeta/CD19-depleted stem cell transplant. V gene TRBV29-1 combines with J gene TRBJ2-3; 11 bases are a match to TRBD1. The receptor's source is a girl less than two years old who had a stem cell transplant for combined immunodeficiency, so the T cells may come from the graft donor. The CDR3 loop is CSVRTGGPSLRTDTQYF. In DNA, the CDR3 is TGCAGCGTCAGGACAGGGGGCCCTTCCTTACGCACAGATACGCAGTATTTT.